The 9 T cell receptor beta chains below all came from one sample that was sequenced in a study of T cell responses to AZD1222 COVID-19 vaccine listed by TCRdb under 2021. Libraries came from the immunoSEQ multiplex PCR assay. This immuneACCESS table, as held by TCRdb, lists in-frame sequences with V and J called but not all clones. Of the missing ones, under half trace to an unresolved V gene in checked studies; the others have no known cause. This sample lists about 140,000 clones; about 82% were detected once. Around 5.1% of the sample goes to the ten largest clones. The sample's time point label, in plain terms: about 28 days (+/-7) after the second vaccine dose. Specimen: peripheral blood, collected 28 days after the second AZD1222 dose. Every receptor here comes from an adult who received the AZD1222 COVID-19 vaccine.

The V gene is TRBV2, the J gene TRBJ2-7; the match to TRBD2 covers 8 bases. Germline loops: CDR1 SNHLY, CDR2 FYNNEI. The CDR3 extends over 15 amino acids. The V gene end was trimmed by 2 bases and the J gene end by 3 bases; junction bases not matched to a gene: 6. The CDR3, as DNA: TGTGCCAGCAGTGAAACTGCTAGCGGGTTCTACGAGCAGTACTTC. This sequence encodes CASSETASGFYEQYF.

This clone was observed once. This rearrangement joins TRBV12-3 or TRBV12-4 to TRBJ1-5, with TRBD1 matching over 9 bases. V was clipped by 5 bases and J by 7 bases; unmatched bases: 3. The CDR3 is 13 residues long. CDR3 residues: CASSDRGGQPQHF. Here the CDR3 DNA reads TGTGCCAGCAGTGACAGGGGGGGACAGCCCCAGCATTTT.

The rearrangement links TRBV5-6 to TRBJ2-7; D remains ambiguous. CDR3 size: 12 residues. V lost 0 bases and J 4 bases, leaving 5 bases between the germline ends. Germline loops: CDR1 SGHDT, CDR2 YYEEEE. The CDR3 DNA reads as TGTGCCAGCAGCTTGGCATCATACGAGCAGTACTTC. It codes for CASSLASYEQYF.

V gene TRBV19 combines with J gene TRBJ1-5, with a tentative D call TRBD1 (5 bases). V gave up 6 bases and J gave up 3 bases, with 18 bases separating them. This CDR3 spans 16 amino acids. CDR1 LNHDA and CDR2 SQIVND come from the germline V gene (reference sequence). The CDR3 spells CASRKGKLRNNQPQHF. In DNA form, the CDR3 reads TGTGCCAGTAGAAAGGGGAAGCTGAGGAACAATCAGCCCCAGCATTTT.

The V call is TRBV4-1, the J call TRBJ2-7, with 7 bases that match TRBD1. The germline V gene has CDR1 MGHRA and CDR2 YSYEKL. Germline trimming cut 0 bases from V and 5 bases from J; bases unmatched to any gene: 13. The CDR3 length is 17 residues. CDR3 sequence: CASSQDPFSDRADEQYF. The CDR3 coding sequence is TGCGCCAGCAGCCAAGATCCCTTCAGCGACAGGGCGGACGAGCAGTACTTC.

The sample holds a few counts of this clone. This chain uses TRBV19 with TRBJ2-7, with 9 nucleotides matching TRBD1. There are 15 residues in the CDR3. Germline V lookup: CDR1 LNHDA, CDR2 SQIVND (reference sequence). Trimming took 3 bases from V and 7 from J; bases not matched to a gene: 10. The DNA for the CDR3 is TGTGCCAGTAGTATTGGGACAGGGACCTTTGGGGAGCAGTACTTC. Translating it yields CASSIGTGTFGEQYF.

The rearrangement joins TRBV30 to TRBJ1-3; possible D gene TRBD1, 6 bases. The germline CDR1 and CDR2 sequences are GTSNPN and SVGIG (reference sequence). The CDR3 is 12 amino acids. The germline V and J ends were trimmed by 1 base and 9 bases, with 10 bases remaining between them. The CDR3 loop is CAWSGQVGTIYF. The CDR3 nucleotides read TGTGCCTGGAGTGGACAGGTCGGCACCATATATTTT.

This clone was detected a few times. The V call is TRBV28, the J call TRBJ1-2; no definite D call. Between the trimmed V and J ends, which lost 2 bases and 0 bases, there was a span of 13 bases. Germline V gene sequence: CDR1 MDHEN, CDR2 SYDVKM. The CDR3 has 16 residues. CDR3 sequence (DNA): TGTGCCAGCAGTTTAATGTTCCGGTCAGCTAACTATGGCTACACCTTC. Its translation is CASSLMFRSANYGYTF.

The V and J genes are TRBV7-2 and TRBJ2-7, with 8 bases that match TRBD2. The CDR3 spans 14 residues. Germline CDR1 reads SGHTA; CDR2 reads FQGNSA. V trimming: 5 bases; J trimming: 5 bases; junction bases outside the gene matches: 8. The CDR3 nucleotides are TGTGCCAGCAGCCTTCGCGGGAGGACCCACGAGCAGTACTTC. It encodes CASSLRGRTHEQYF. Drawing the rest from reference TRBV7-2 and TRBJ2-7, the complete variable domain is GAGVSQSPSNKVTEKGKDVELRCDPISGHTALYWYRQSLGQGLEFLIYFQGNSAPDKSGLPSDRFSAERTGGSVSTLTIQRTQQEDSAVYLCASSLRGRTHEQYFGPGTRLTVT.